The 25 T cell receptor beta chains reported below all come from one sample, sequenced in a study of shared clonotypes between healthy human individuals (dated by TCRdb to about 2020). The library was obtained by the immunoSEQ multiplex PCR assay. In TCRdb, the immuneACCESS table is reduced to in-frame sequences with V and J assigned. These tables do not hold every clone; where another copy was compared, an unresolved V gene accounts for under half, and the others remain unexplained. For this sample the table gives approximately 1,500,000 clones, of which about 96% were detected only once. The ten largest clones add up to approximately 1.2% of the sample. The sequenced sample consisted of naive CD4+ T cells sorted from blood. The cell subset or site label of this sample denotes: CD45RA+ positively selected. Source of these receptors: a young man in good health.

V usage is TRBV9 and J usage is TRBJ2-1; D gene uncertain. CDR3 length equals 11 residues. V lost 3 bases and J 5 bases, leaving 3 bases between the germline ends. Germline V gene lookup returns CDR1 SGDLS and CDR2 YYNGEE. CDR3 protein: CASSANNEQFF. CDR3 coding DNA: TGTGCCAGCAGCGCCAACAATGAGCAGTTCTTC. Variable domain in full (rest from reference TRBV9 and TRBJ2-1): DSGVTQTPKHLITATGQRVTLRCSPRSGDLSVYWYQQSLDQGLQFLIQYYNGEERAKGNILERFSAQQFPDLHSELNLSSLELGDSALYFCASSANNEQFFGPGTRLTVL.

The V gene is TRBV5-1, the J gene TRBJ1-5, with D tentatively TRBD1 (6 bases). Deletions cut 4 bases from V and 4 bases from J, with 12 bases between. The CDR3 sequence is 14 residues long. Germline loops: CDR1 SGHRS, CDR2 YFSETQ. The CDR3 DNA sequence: TGCGCCAGCAGCCTGGACAGTTTTAATCAGCCCCAGCATTTT. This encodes CASSLDSFNQPQHF.

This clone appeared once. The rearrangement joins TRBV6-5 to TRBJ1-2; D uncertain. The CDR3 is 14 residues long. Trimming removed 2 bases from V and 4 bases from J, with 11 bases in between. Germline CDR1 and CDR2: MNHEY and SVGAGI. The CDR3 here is CASSYLDGVYGYTF. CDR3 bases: TGTGCCAGCAGTTACCTGGACGGAGTCTATGGCTACACCTTC.

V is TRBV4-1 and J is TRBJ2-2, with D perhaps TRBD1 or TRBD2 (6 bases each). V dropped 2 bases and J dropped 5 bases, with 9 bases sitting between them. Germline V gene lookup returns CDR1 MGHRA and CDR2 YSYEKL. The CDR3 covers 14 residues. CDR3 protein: CASSQWGATGELFF. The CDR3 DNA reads TGCGCCAGCAGCCAATGGGGGGCGACCGGGGAGCTGTTTTTT.

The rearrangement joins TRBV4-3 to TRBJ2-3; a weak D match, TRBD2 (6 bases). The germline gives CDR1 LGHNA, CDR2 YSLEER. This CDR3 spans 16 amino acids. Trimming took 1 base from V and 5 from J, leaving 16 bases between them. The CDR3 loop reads CASSQVGASDKDTQYF. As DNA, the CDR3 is TGCGCCAGCAGCCAAGTAGGGGCTAGCGATAAAGATACGCAGTATTTT.

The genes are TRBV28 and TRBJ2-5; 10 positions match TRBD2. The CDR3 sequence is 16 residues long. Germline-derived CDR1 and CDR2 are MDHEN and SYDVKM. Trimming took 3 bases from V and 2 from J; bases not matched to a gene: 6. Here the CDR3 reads CASSFFGLAEQETQYF. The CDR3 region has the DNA TGTGCCAGCAGTTTTTTTGGACTAGCGGAACAAGAGACCCAGTACTTC.

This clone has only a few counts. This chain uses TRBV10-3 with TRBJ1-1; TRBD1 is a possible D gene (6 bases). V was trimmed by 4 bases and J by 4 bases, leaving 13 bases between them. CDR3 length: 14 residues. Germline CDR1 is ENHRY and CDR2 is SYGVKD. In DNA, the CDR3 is TGTGCCATCAGTGTGAACAGGGAATCCACTGAAGCTTTCTTT. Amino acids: CAISVNRESTEAFF.

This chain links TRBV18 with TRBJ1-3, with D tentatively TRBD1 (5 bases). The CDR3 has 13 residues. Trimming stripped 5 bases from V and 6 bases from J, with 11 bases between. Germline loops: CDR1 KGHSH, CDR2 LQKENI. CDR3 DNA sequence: TGTGCCAGCTCAACGGGACGGGCAAACACCATATATTTT. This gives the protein CASSTGRANTIYF.

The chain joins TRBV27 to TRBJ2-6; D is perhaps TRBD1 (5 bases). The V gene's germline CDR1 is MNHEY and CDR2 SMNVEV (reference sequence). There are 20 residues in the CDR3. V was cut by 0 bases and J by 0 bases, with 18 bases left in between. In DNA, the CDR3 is TGTGCCAGCAGTTTATCCGCCGGGTCCTGGGGCCCCTCTGGGGCCAACGTCCTGACTTTC. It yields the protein CASSLSAGSWGPSGANVLTF. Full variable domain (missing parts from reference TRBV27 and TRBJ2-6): EAQVTQNPRYLITVTGKKLTVTCSQNMNHEYMSWYRQDPGLGLRQIYYSMNVEVTDKGDVPEGYKVSRKEKRNFPLILESPSPNQTSLYFCASSLSAGSWGPSGANVLTFGAGSRLTVL.

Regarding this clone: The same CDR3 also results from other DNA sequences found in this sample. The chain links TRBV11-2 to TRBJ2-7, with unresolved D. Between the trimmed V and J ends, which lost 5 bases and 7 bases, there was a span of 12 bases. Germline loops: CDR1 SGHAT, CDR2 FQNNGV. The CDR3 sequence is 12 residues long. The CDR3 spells CASSLGLGEQYF. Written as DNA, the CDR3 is TGTGCCAGCAGCCTAGGGTTGGGGGAGCAGTACTTC.

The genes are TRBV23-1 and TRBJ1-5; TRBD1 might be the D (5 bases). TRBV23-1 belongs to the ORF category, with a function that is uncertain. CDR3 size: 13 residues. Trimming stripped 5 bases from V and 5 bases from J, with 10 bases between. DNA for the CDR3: TGCGCCAGCAGTACCAGGGAAGATCAGCCCCAGCATTTT. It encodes CASSTREDQPQHF.

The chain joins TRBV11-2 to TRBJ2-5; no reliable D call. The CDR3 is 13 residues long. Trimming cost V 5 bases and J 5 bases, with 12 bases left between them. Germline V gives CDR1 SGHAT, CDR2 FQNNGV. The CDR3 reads CASSTEKSETQYF. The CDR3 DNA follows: TGTGCCAGCAGCACCGAAAAATCGGAGACCCAGTACTTC.

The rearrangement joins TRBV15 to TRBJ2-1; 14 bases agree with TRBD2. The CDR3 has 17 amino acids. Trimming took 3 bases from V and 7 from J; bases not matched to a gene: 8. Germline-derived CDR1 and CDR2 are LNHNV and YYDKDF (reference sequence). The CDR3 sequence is CATSSQLRTSGGNEQFF. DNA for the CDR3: TGTGCCACCAGCAGCCAGCTACGGACTAGCGGGGGGAATGAGCAGTTCTTC.

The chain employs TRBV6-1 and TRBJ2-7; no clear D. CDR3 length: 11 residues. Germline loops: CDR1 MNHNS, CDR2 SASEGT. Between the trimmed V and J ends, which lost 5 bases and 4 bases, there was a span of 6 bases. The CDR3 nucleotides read TGTGCCAGCAGTTCTTTTTACGAGCAGTACTTC. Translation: CASSSFYEQYF.

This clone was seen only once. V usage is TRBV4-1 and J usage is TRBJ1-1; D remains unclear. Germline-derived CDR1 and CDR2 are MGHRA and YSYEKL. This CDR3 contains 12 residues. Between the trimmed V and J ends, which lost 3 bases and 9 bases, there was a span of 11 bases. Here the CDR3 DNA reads TGCGCCAGCAGCCAGGGGAGGGCGAAAGCTTTCTTT. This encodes CASSQGRAKAFF.

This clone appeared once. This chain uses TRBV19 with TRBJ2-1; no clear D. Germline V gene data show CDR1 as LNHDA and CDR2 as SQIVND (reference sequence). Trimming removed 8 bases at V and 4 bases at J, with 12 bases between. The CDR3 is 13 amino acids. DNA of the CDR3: TGTGCCAGTCGTAACAGCCTATACAATGAGCAGTTCTTC. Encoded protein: CASRNSLYNEQFF.

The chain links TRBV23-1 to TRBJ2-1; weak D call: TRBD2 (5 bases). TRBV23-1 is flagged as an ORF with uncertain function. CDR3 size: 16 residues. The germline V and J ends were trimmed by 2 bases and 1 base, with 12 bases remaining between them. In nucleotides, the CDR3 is TGCGCCAGCAGTCAAGAGCACTGGAGGTCCTACAATGAGCAGTTCTTC. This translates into CASSQEHWRSYNEQFF.

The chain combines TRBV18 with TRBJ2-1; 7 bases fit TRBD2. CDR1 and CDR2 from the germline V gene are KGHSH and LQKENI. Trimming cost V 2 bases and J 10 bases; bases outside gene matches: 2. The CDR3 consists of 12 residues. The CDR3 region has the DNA TGTGCCAGCTCACCAAATAGCGGGGAGCAGTTCTTC. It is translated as CASSPNSGEQFF.

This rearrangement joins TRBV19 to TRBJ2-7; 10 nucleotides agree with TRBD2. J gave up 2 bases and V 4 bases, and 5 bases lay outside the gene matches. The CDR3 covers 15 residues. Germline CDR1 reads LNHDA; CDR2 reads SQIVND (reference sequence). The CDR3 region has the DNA TGTGCCAGTAGTACGAGAGCGGGAGGGCCCTACGAGCAGTACTTC. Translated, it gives CASSTRAGGPYEQYF.

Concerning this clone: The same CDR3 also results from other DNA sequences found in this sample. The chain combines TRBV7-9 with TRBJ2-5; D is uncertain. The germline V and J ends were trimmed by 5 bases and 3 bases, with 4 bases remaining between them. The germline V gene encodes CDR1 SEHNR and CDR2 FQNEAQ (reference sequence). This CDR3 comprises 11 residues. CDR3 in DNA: TGTGCCAGCAGCCTTAAAGAGACCCAGTACTTC. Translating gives CASSLKETQYF.

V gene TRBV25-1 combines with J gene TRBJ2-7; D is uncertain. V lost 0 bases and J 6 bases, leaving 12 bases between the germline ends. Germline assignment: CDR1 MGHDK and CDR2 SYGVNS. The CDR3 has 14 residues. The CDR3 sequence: CASSEYVRTGEQYF. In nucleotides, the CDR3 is TGTGCCAGCAGTGAATATGTCAGGACCGGCGAGCAGTACTTC.

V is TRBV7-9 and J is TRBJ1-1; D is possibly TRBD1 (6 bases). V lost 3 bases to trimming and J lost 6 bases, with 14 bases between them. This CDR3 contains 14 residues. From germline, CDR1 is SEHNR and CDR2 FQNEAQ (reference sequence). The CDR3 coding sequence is TGTGCCAGCAGCTTTACAGGGCTGAGTGCTGAAGCTTTCTTT. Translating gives CASSFTGLSAEAFF.

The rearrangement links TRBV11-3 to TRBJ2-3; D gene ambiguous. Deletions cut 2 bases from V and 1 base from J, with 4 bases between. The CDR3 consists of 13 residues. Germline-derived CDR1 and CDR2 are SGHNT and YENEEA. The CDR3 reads CASSLLGTDTQYF. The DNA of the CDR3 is TGTGCCAGCAGCTTACTCGGCACAGATACGCAGTATTTT.

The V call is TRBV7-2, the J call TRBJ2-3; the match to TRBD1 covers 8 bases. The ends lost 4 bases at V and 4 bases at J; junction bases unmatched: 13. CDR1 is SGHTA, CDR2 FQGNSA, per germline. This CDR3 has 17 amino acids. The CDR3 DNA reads TGTGCCAGCAGCTCCACTTACTGGGACAGGTTCGCAGATACGCAGTATTTT. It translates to CASSSTYWDRFADTQYF.

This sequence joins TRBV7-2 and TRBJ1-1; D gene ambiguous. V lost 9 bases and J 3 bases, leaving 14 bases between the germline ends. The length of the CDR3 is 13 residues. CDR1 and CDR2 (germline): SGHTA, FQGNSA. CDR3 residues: CASLTKYDTEAFF. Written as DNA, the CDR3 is TGTGCCAGTTTGACTAAGTACGACACTGAAGCTTTCTTT.